The 5 T cell receptor beta chains presented below share a single source sample, sequenced in a study of beta chain features in type 1 diabetes. Study-level findings and limits: When Type 1 diabetes patients were examined, their TCRB CDR3s proved moderately but significantly shorter in all four CD4+ subsets.

Reverse transcription of all isolated RNA meant that expressed TCRB transcripts were sequenced. Data came from immunoSEQ multiplex PCR; TCRdb stores just in-frame clones and leaves some out. The sample holds about 370,000 clones, 8.5% to 10% seen once. For these TCRs, the target antigens are not known. What was sequenced was central memory CD4+ T cells from blood. The receptors stem from a man under 40 with type 1 diabetes.

This clone turned up a few times. The chain carries TRBV11-1 and TRBJ2-7; D not resolved. The CDR3 covers 16 residues. The germline gives CDR1 SGHAT, CDR2 FQDESV (reference sequence). V lost 9 bases, J lost 0 bases, and 21 bases lay in between. The CDR3 region is CARKWGSPLSSYEQYF. CDR3 in DNA: TGTGCCAGGAAGTGGGGTAGCCCGTTAAGCTCCTACGAGCAGTACTTC.

This clone was seen more than once but under ten times. The genes are TRBV11-2 and TRBJ2-4; D unclear. Per germline, CDR1 SGHAT and CDR2 FQNNGV. This CDR3 is built from 13 residues. V was cut by 3 bases and J by 6 bases, with 9 bases left in between. The DNA of the CDR3 is TGTGCCAGCAGCTTGAGTGAGAGAAACATTCAGTACTTC. Translated: CASSLSERNIQYF.

This chain connects TRBV28 to TRBJ2-7; 11 bases are shared with TRBD2. Germline assignment: CDR1 MDHEN and CDR2 SYDVKM. Trimming took 6 bases from V and 5 from J; bases not matched to a gene: 9. The CDR3 is made up of 15 amino acids. In DNA, the CDR3 is TGTGCCAGCAGCGCTCTAGCGGGAGGCCCCAACGAGCAGTACTTC. Translated: CASSALAGGPNEQYF. Variable domain in full (rest from reference TRBV28 and TRBJ2-7): DVKVTQSSRYLVKRTGEKVFLECVQDMDHENMFWYRQDPGLGLRLIYFSYDVKMKEKGDIPEGYSVSREKKERFSLILESASTNQTSMYLCASSALAGGPNEQYFGPGTRLTVT.

The table lists this clone with a few counts. V and J are TRBV25-1 and TRBJ2-1; D remains ambiguous. V lost 2 bases to trimming and J lost 0 bases, with 8 bases between them. Germline values: CDR1 MGHDK, CDR2 SYGVNS. This CDR3 region has 15 residues. The CDR3 spells CASSENWASYNEQFF. CDR3 coding DNA: TGTGCCAGCAGTGAAAACTGGGCCTCCTACAATGAGCAGTTCTTC.

By sample share, this clone is medium-sized (0.01 to 0.1%). This sequence joins TRBV18 and TRBJ2-7, with 7 bases matching TRBD1. In germline, CDR1 is KGHSH, CDR2 LQKENI. V was pared by 0 bases and J by 3 bases, with 2 bases of the junction left unmatched. The CDR3 length is 14 residues. The CDR3 sequence is CASSPPGTVYEQYF. CDR3 sequence (DNA): TGTGCCAGCTCACCACCCGGGACAGTCTACGAGCAGTACTTC. Combining the CDR3 with reference TRBV18 and TRBJ2-7 gives the whole variable domain NAGVMQNPRHLVRRRGQEARLRCSPMKGHSHVYWYRQLPEEGLKFMVYLQKENIIDESGMPKERFSAEFPKEGPSILRIQQVVRGDSAAYFCASSPPGTVYEQYFGPGTRLTVT.